The 21 T cell receptor beta chains below were found in one sample sequenced in a study of T-cell reconstitution after alpha-beta-depleted transplantation in children. Preparing the TCRbeta library involved the use of unique molecular identifiers. TCRdb re-called the PCR reads through MiXCR, storing one row per CDR3 protein. The sample records under 250,000 distinct CDR3 sequences, 20% to 30% being singletons. The sample in question was PBMCs, mostly from graft donor cells, obtained 360 days after TCRalphabeta/CD19-depleted stem cell transplant. The receptors shown here come from a female patient aged 2 to 10 who had a stem cell transplant for congenital amegakaryocytic thrombocytopenia, so the T cells may come from the graft donor.

The sample holds a few counts of this clonotype. J is TRBJ2-3 and V is TRBV14; perhaps TRBD2 as D (5 bases). Germline V lookup: CDR1 SGHDN, CDR2 FVKESK. The CDR3 extends over 14 amino acids. Trimming pared 1 base from V and 6 bases from J, leaving 11 bases between. In nucleotides, the CDR3 is TGTGCCAGCAGCCAAGGAGGAGGAAGCGATACGCAGTATTTT. Its translation: CASSQGGGSDTQYF.

This rearrangement joins TRBV4-2 to TRBJ1-2; D is undetermined. Trimming cost V 0 bases and J 2 bases, with 10 bases left between them. This CDR3 region has 15 residues. Per the germline V gene, CDR1 is LGHNA and CDR2 is YNFKEQ. The CDR3 is CASSQDRRLNYGYTF. The CDR3 DNA reads TGTGCCAGCAGCCAAGATCGCAGACTGAACTATGGCTACACCTTC.

This clonotype was recorded at least ten times. The chain carries TRBV7-8 and TRBJ1-6, with no clear D. This CDR3 contains 13 residues. Per the germline V gene, CDR1 is SGHVS and CDR2 is FQNEAQ. The ends were cut back, 8 bases at V and 0 bases at J, with 5 bases in the middle. The CDR3 DNA reads as TGTGCCAGCGTGAGCTCCTATAATTCACCCCTCCACTTT. It codes for CASVSSYNSPLHF.

This rearrangement joins TRBV20-1 to TRBJ2-3; 10 nucleotides line up with TRBD1. This CDR3 comprises 17 residues. V shed 0 bases and J 2 bases; nucleotides not matched to a gene: 8. Germline lookup yields CDR1 DFQATT and CDR2 SNEGSKA (reference sequence). CDR3: CSARDPVGTGDTDTQYF. In nucleotides, the CDR3 is TGCAGTGCTAGAGATCCGGTCGGGACAGGGGACACAGATACGCAGTATTTT.

In this sample, this clonotype turned up a few times. The rearrangement uses TRBV28 and TRBJ1-1; D gene uncertain. This CDR3 has 14 amino acids. Trimming stripped 6 bases from V and 1 base from J, with 12 bases between. CDR1 is MDHEN, CDR2 SYDVKM, per germline. The CDR3: CASRHWVPNTEAFF. The CDR3 nucleotides are TGTGCCAGCAGGCATTGGGTACCGAACACTGAAGCTTTCTTT.

The V and J genes are TRBV2 and TRBJ2-3; the D is unclear. V was shortened by 6 bases and J by 4 bases, with 8 bases between the two germline ends. In germline, CDR1 is SNHLY, CDR2 FYNNEI. This CDR3 contains 12 residues. The CDR3 DNA reads TGTGCCAGCAGCGGGTACCCAGATACGCAGTATTTT. Its translation is CASSGYPDTQYF.

This clonotype occurred many times. CDR3 DNA sequence: TGCAGTGCTAGATTAGGGGCTGCCGAGCAGTACTTC. This codes for CSARLGAAEQYF. This chain uses TRBV20-1 with TRBJ2-7; possible D gene TRBD1, 5 bases. Germline loops: CDR1 DFQATT, CDR2 SNEGSKA (reference sequence). The CDR3 has 12 amino acids. Trimming removed 2 bases from V and 6 bases from J, with 11 bases in between.

This clonotype was recorded a few times. This chain joins TRBV7-7 and TRBJ1-1, with unresolved D. This CDR3 comprises 13 residues. Germline CDR1 is SSHAT and CDR2 is FNYEAQ (reference sequence). Trimming left V 5 bases short and J 1 base short, with 8 bases between. CDR3 coding DNA: TGTGCCAGCAGCATGAGTCAGAACACTGAAGCTTTCTTT. Amino acid sequence: CASSMSQNTEAFF.

This clonotype was detected ten times or more. V gene TRBV4-1 combines with J gene TRBJ1-5; D unresolved. Trimming left V 0 bases short and J 3 bases short, with 12 bases between. The V gene's germline CDR1 is MGHRA and CDR2 YSYEKL. The length of the CDR3 is 16 residues. CDR3 protein: CASSQDQGKFNQPQHF. In DNA form, the CDR3 reads TGCGCCAGCAGCCAAGATCAAGGGAAGTTCAATCAGCCCCAGCATTTT.

The V and J genes are TRBV27 and TRBJ2-3, with D perhaps TRBD2 (6 bases). The V gene lost 4 bases and the J gene lost 4 bases, with 9 bases spanning the gap. The germline V gene has CDR1 MNHEY and CDR2 SMNVEV (reference sequence). There are 13 residues in the CDR3. The CDR3 region is CASSYGTSDTQYF. The DNA of the CDR3 is TGTGCCAGCAGTTACGGGACTTCAGATACGCAGTATTTT.

This clonotype was found a few times. The V gene is TRBV20-1, the J gene TRBJ1-2; D perhaps matches TRBD1 (5 bases). Germline V gene lookup returns CDR1 DFQATT and CDR2 SNEGSKA (reference sequence). CDR3 length: 12 amino acids. V was pared by 3 bases and J by 4 bases, with 9 bases between. The CDR3 DNA reads as TGCAGTGCTAGCCCCGGGGGCTATGGCTACACCTTC. Translated: CSASPGGYGYTF.

This clonotype occurred a few times. CDR3 in amino acids: CASSISRTRTNGYTF. The CDR3 nucleotides are TGTGCCAGTAGTATATCCCGGACTCGGACAAATGGCTACACCTTC. This chain uses TRBV19 with TRBJ1-2; D perhaps matches TRBD1 (5 bases). This CDR3 has 15 amino acids. Germline CDR1 LNHDA, CDR2 SQIVND (reference sequence). Trimming took 2 bases from V and 6 from J, leaving 16 bases between them.

V gene TRBV15 combines with J gene TRBJ1-5; TRBD1 aligns across 9 bases. Per the germline V gene, CDR1 is LNHNV and CDR2 is YYDKDF (reference sequence). The V gene end was trimmed by 2 bases and the J gene end by 6 bases; junction bases not matched to a gene: 11. The CDR3 is made up of 17 amino acids. The CDR3 DNA sequence: TGTGCCACCAGCAGAATGCGGACAGGGGTTTTGGCTCAGCCCCAGCATTTT. Translated: CATSRMRTGVLAQPQHF.

In this sample, this clonotype turned up a few times. The chain uses TRBV12-3 or TRBV12-4 and TRBJ2-3, with D possibly matching TRBD2 (5 bases). Trimming cost V 6 bases and J 1 base, with 14 bases left between them. CDR3 length equals 15 residues. The chain's CDR3 is CASSPGLSGTDTQYF. For the CDR3, the DNA is TGTGCCAGCAGCCCCGGACTTTCCGGCACAGATACGCAGTATTTT.

V and J are TRBV10-3 and TRBJ1-3, with 7 bases that match TRBD1. The length of the CDR3 is 15 residues. J was trimmed by 3 bases and V by 5 bases; bases with no gene match: 7. CDR1 ENHRY and CDR2 SYGVKD come from the germline V gene. CDR3 in amino acids: CAISQTGVHGNTIYF. CDR3 in DNA: TGTGCCATCAGTCAAACAGGGGTTCATGGAAACACCATATATTTT.

This chain joins TRBV4-3 and TRBJ1-2; no clear D gene. The length of the CDR3 is 14 residues. The V end was cut by 0 bases, the J end by 4 bases, with 9 bases between. Per the germline V gene, CDR1 is LGHNA and CDR2 is YSLEER. CDR3 bases: TGCGCCAGCAGCCAAGAGGGAGGAGGCTATGGCTACACCTTC. The encoded protein is CASSQEGGGYGYTF.

This sequence joins TRBV3-1 and TRBJ2-2; D is undetermined. Germline-derived CDR1 and CDR2 are LGHDT and YNNKEL (reference sequence). V lost 0 bases, J lost 3 bases, and 11 bases lay in between. The CDR3 is 16 residues long. The DNA of the CDR3 is TGTGCCAGCAGCCAAGATTGGAGACCCCACACCGGGGAGCTGTTTTTT. Its protein is CASSQDWRPHTGELFF. Variable domain in full (rest from reference TRBV3-1 and TRBJ2-2): DTAVSQTPKYLVTQMGNDKSIKCEQNLGHDTMYWYKQDSKKFLKIMFSYNNKELIINETVPNRFSPKSPDKAHLNLHINSLELGDSAVYFCASSQDWRPHTGELFFGEGSRLTVL.

This clonotype was observed at least ten times. V usage is TRBV12-3 or TRBV12-4 and J usage is TRBJ2-4, with D unresolved. CDR3 size: 15 residues. With 5 bases removed from V and 3 bases from J, the gap between germline ends came to 14 bases. The CDR3 protein is CASSPRDRDKNIQYF. The CDR3 bases are TGTGCCAGCAGTCCTAGAGATAGGGACAAAAACATTCAGTACTTC.

This chain links TRBV13 with TRBJ2-7; D call uncertain. The CDR3 sequence is 13 residues long. The germline V and J ends were trimmed by 7 bases and 0 bases, with 10 bases remaining between them. From germline, CDR1 is PRHDT and CDR2 FYEKMQ (reference sequence). This chain's CDR3 is CASTLGSSYEQYF. CDR3 DNA: TGTGCCAGCACCCTAGGGTCCTCCTACGAGCAGTACTTC. The whole variable domain, filled in from reference TRBV13 and TRBJ2-7, reads AAGVIQSPRHLIKEKRETATLKCYPIPRHDTVYWYQQGPGQDPQFLISFYEKMQSDKGSIPDRFSAQQFSDYHSELNMSSLELGDSALYFCASTLGSSYEQYFGPGTRLTVT.

In this sample, this clonotype turned up many times. This chain connects TRBV25-1 to TRBJ1-1, with D maybe TRBD1 (6 bases). Germline V gene sequence: CDR1 MGHDK, CDR2 SYGVNS. The CDR3 is made up of 13 amino acids. Trimming took off 3 bases at V and 4 bases at J, with 9 bases between the two ends. CDR3 in amino acids: CASSDRGGTEAFF. CDR3 sequence (DNA): TGTGCCAGCAGTGACAGGGGTGGCACTGAAGCTTTCTTT.

The chain employs TRBV20-1 and TRBJ1-4; possible D gene TRBD1, 5 bases. The CDR3 sequence is 15 residues long. The V gene's germline CDR1 is DFQATT and CDR2 SNEGSKA (reference sequence). Trimming took 0 bases from V and 7 from J, leaving 15 bases between them. CDR3 protein: CSARDSGRVREKLFF. The CDR3 DNA reads TGCAGTGCTAGAGATTCGGGCAGGGTACGTGAAAAACTGTTTTTT.